The present TCR beta chain was sequenced within a study of blood T cell repertoires in COVID-19. For the study at large: The United States, Italy and Spain supplied acute and convalescent COVID-19 samples. From T cells, B-cell-depleted T cells, or PBMCs came the material, which was cDNA or gDNA.

In the authors' methods: Estimation of nucleated cell counts relied on the amplification of reference gene primers. Sequencing used immunoSEQ multiplex PCR; TCRdb keeps in-frame clones, though not all of them. That table is the source of V, J and clone size, and D and trimming were worked out from the DNA. This table has 200,000 to 250,000 clones, approximately 87% appearing once. Trimming took off 0 bases at V and 5 bases at J, with 14 bases between the two ends. The CDR3 totals 15 residues. From germline, CDR1 is SGDLS and CDR2 YYNGEE. The V and J genes are TRBV9 and TRBJ2-5, with D maybe TRBD2 (6 bases). This TCR came from a woman between 50 and 59 years old with acute or convalescent COVID-19. The sample was peripheral blood. The CDR3 DNA reads as TGTGCCAGCAGCGTAGGAGGAGGGCCTGAGGAGACCCAGTACTTC. This encodes CASSVGGGPEETQYF.